This TCR beta chain was captured by sequencing in a study of T cells in Graves' hyperthyroidism and ophthalmopathy (dated by TCRdb to 2018 to 2020). Notes on the research overall: Peripheral blood was sampled at the time of initial diagnosis, prior to any treatment. The 100 or so discovery patients were randomly split 7:3 into training and test sets. To identify TCR V-J signatures that set the groups apart, the researchers used a discovery cohort of roughly 100 patients, made up of fewer than 50 with Graves' ophthalmopathy and 55 to 65 with stable Graves' hyperthyroidism. In about 6 Graves' hyperthyroidism patients, the study also compared T-cell repertoires from thyroid tissue with T-cell repertoires from blood. Whether ophthalmopathy could be predicted prospectively was tested in an independent validation cohort made up of roughly 19 hyperthyroidism patients plus 17 patients who later progressed to ophthalmopathy. Once sampling was done, hyperthyroidism patients were given methimazole at a starting dose of 30 mg daily, whereas ophthalmopathy patients were given high-dose intravenous methylprednisolone. TCR Vbeta CDR3 sequencing of roughly 140 peripheral blood samples (over 40 ophthalmopathy, over 70 hyperthyroidism and approximately 17 progressor patients) is reported in the paper.

CDR1 and CDR2 are read off the germline V gene as MDHEN and SYDVKM. The CDR3 contains 17 residues, cysteine and phenylalanine counted. Only the CDR3 portion is preserved as DNA: 51 bases, with reading frame beginning at the first base. The trim is 6 bases for V and 2 bases for J, with a gap of 22 bases between the germline ends. Findings and caveats that apply to the study as a whole: Most expanded thyroid clonotypes (frequency above 0.001) were also found in blood, which suggests that blood repertoires may mirror thyroid immune responses. In validation, the model predicted progression to ophthalmopathy with roughly 66% sensitivity and around 72% specificity, a median of approximately 6.7 months before onset. A model built on a 13 V-J signature distinguished ophthalmopathy from stable hyperthyroidism, reaching 87.88% sensitivity and under 84% specificity in cross-validation and 80%/75% in testing. Sample size was not statistically predetermined, and blinding of investigators to group allocation was not performed.

This clonotype was counted many times. Its target antigen remains unknown. No base quality values were provided; no much bigger clone lies one nucleotide off. The TCR beta CDR3 regions were amplified from RNA transcripts. For the first round of RT-PCR on the TCR CDR3, the HTBI primer set was used together with the Qiagen OneStep RT-PCR kit. Libraries were constructed in a second round of multiplex PCR, after which size selection and purification were carried out. Paired-end sequencing of the libraries was performed with 100 bp reads on an Illumina HiSeq2000. As for the authors' bioinformatics: SOAPnuke was used to process the raw data, throwing out any read that contained adapters or uncalled bases, had a mean Phred below 15, or lacked an exact constant-primer or identifier match. High-quality paired reads were merged using COPE v1.2.5, and each unique nucleotide sequence was defined as a clonotype. MiTCR v1.1 was used to align the clonotypes against IMGT TRBV, TRBD and TRBJ reference segments. Analysis was restricted to V-J combinations with a frequency above 0.0001, which covered roughly 99% of repertoires. A TCS score was defined as the ratio of F50 (clonal expansion) to E x V (chaos), with BLOSUM62-based TCRdist applied between CDR3 peptides within each V-J. Welch's t-statistics and random forest reduced approximately 520 V-J features to about 12, which were used in a naive Bayes classifier (R e1071). TCRdb handled the public reads itself, with Q25 trimming in fastp and clone calling in MiXCR, and kept productive beta chains. Every CDR3 protein is listed once, alongside the most common genes and DNA of its rows. The V and J calls reflect TCRdb's pipeline rather than the authors' work. The sample contains roughly 700,000 distinct CDR3 sequences, 13% to 15% of them found a single time. The top ten clones comprise approximately 10% of the sample.

Stable Graves' hyperthyroidism was defined as the absence of progression to ophthalmopathy over 18 months of follow-up. Hyperthyroidism patients were newly diagnosed, with disease duration under 2 months, and aged 18 to 65 years. Exclusion was applied to patients with uncontrolled infections, other autoimmune diseases, pregnancy or lactation. Diagnoses relied on clinical symptoms, serum thyroxine and TRAb, thyroid ultrasound and orbital computed tomography. PBMCs were isolated from about 9.2 ml of fresh peripheral blood by Ficoll-Paque density gradient centrifugation. Total RNA was extracted with Trizol reagent, and quality was checked on an Agilent 2100 Bioanalyzer.

The chain was built from TRBV28 and TRBJ1-1, with TRBD1 tentatively as D gene (6 bases match). The sample consisted of blood. The TCR was taken from a young woman with Graves' hyperthyroidism. The CDR3 region reads CASRQDRPFYLNTEAFF. At the DNA level, the sequence is TGTGCCAGCAGGCAGGACAGACCATTTTACCTTAACACTGAAGCTTTCTTT.